The source of this T cell receptor beta chain is a study of regulatory T cells in long-lasting Graves disease. This clonotype was seen just once. With a much larger clone just one base away, this may be a read error. CDR3 length: 15 residues. The germline V gene encodes CDR1 SNHLY and CDR2 FYNNEI. As to time point: newly diagnosed GD, antithyroid drugs for less than 3 months. PBMC RNA was the source of the TCR library. For TCR beta, libraries came from iRepertoire HTBI primers and Arm-PCR of CDR3 regions. TCRdb independently ran MiXCR on the multiplex PCR reads; one entry per CDR3 protein. In the table there are some 500,000 distinct CDR3 sequences, approximately 16% of which are singletons. The same specimen was also included in a second study, on T cells in Graves' hyperthyroidism and ophthalmopathy.

The clonotype comes from a woman aged 35 to 59 with Graves disease. Sequences were derived from peripheral blood mononuclear cells (PBMCs), sampled at new diagnosis, from a patient treated with antithyroid drugs. The chain carries TRBV2 and TRBJ2-2; possibly TRBD1 or TRBD2 for D (5 bases each). In DNA form, the CDR3 reads TGTGCCGGCAGTGATCGGGTGGGGGTCACCGGGGAGCTGTTTTTT. Translation gives CAGSDRVGVTGELFF.